One and the same sample provided the 12 T cell receptor beta chains below, sequenced in a study of T cell responses to AZD1222 COVID-19 vaccine (dated by TCRdb to the early 2020s). Library method: the immunoSEQ multiplex PCR assay. TCRdb provides this immuneACCESS table in a form limited to in-frame rearrangements. Some clones are lacking; in checked studies, under half of them reflect an unresolved V gene, and why the rest are absent is not known. The sample includes about 130,000 clones, with 80% to 95% observed a single time. The top ten clones comprise 4.4% of the sample. The time point tag for this specimen amounts to: baseline before first vaccination. The treatment or condition label of this sample denotes: meningococcal conjugate vaccine given as trial control. This specimen was peripheral blood, taken on day 0 of MenACWY control vaccination. The receptors here all came from an adult in good health.

The chain links TRBV5-6 to TRBJ2-3; no clear D gene. Germline CDR1 is SGHDT and CDR2 is YYEEEE. V dropped 4 bases and J dropped 6 bases, with 9 bases sitting between them. The CDR3 is made up of 12 amino acids. CDR3 sequence (DNA): TGTGCCAGCAGCCCCGCATGGGATACGCAGTATTTT. Amino acids: CASSPAWDTQYF. The full variable domain, rest sourced from reference TRBV5-6 and TRBJ2-3, is DAGVTQSPTHLIKTRGQQVTLRCSPKSGHDTVSWYQQALGQGPQFIFQYYEEEERQRGNFPDRFSGHQFPNYSSELNVNALLLGDSALYLCASSPAWDTQYFGPGTRLTVL.

This chain joins TRBV5-1 and TRBJ2-3; unclear D gene. Germline V gene lookup returns CDR1 SGHRS and CDR2 YFSETQ. The V and J ends lost 6 bases and 0 bases respectively, with 17 bases between them. The CDR3 extends over 16 amino acids. This CDR3 reads CASTRRAATSTDTQYF. Here the CDR3 DNA reads TGCGCCAGCACCCGTAGGGCGGCTACTAGCACAGATACGCAGTATTTT.

The V and J genes are TRBV10-3 and TRBJ2-1; TRBD1 aligns across 7 bases. Germline CDR1 reads ENHRY; CDR2 reads SYGVKD. With 2 bases clipped from V and 5 bases from J, the junction kept 6 bases outside the gene matches. The CDR3 extends over 15 amino acids. Written as DNA, the CDR3 is TGTGCCATCAGTGAGGAGGGGGCCCCCGACAATGAGCAGTTCTTC. This gives the protein CAISEEGAPDNEQFF.

V is TRBV6-5 and J is TRBJ2-7; 7 nucleotides agree with TRBD2. Germline CDR1 reads MNHEY; CDR2 reads SVGAGI. V lost 2 bases to trimming and J lost 2 bases; unmatched junction nucleotides: 6. The CDR3 is 15 residues long. CDR3 loop: CASSYLAGDTYEQYF. The CDR3 coding sequence is TGTGCCAGCAGTTACCTTGCGGGAGACACCTACGAGCAGTACTTC.

The rearrangement uses TRBV2 and TRBJ1-6; D gene unclear. Germline CDR1 and CDR2: SNHLY and FYNNEI. The CDR3 consists of 13 residues. V lost 2 bases and J lost 14, with 13 bases in between. The CDR3 here is CASSESVYFSLHF. The CDR3 coding sequence is TGTGCCAGCAGTGAATCAGTGTATTTTTCCCTCCACTTT.

V usage is TRBV6-5 and J usage is TRBJ2-2, with D tentatively TRBD1 or TRBD2 (5 bases each). Germline V CDR1 and CDR2: MNHEY, SVGAGI. The CDR3 extends over 14 amino acids. Trimming left V 6 bases short and J 4 bases short, with 12 bases between. The CDR3 DNA is TGTGCCAGCAGAGATACAGGAGGCACCGGGGAGCTGTTTTTT. Its protein product is CASRDTGGTGELFF.

The genes are TRBV5-4 and TRBJ2-3; D call uncertain. CDR1 is SGHNT and CDR2 is YYREEE in the germline V gene (reference sequence). V lost 4 bases, J lost 0 bases, and 9 bases lay in between. The CDR3 has 14 residues. This CDR3 is CASSTATSTDTQYF. The CDR3 DNA reads as TGTGCCAGCAGCACCGCGACAAGCACAGATACGCAGTATTTT. The entire variable domain, with the rest obtained from reference TRBV5-4 and TRBJ2-3, is as follows: ETGVTQSPTHLIKTRGQQVTLRCSSQSGHNTVSWYQQALGQGPQFIFQYYREEENGRGNFPPRFSGLQFPNYSSELNVNALELDDSALYLCASSTATSTDTQYFGPGTRLTVL.

The chain uses TRBV14 and TRBJ2-3, with 7 nucleotides matching TRBD2. Germline V CDR1 and CDR2: SGHDN, FVKESK. The CDR3 runs 15 residues. V gave up 5 bases and J gave up 0 bases; unmatched junction bases: 5. As DNA, the CDR3 is TGTGCCAGCAGCATAAAGCGGGGTAGCACAGATACGCAGTATTTT. Protein: CASSIKRGSTDTQYF.

Only one count was recorded for this clone. The genes are TRBV6-1 and TRBJ2-1; D is uncertain. Germline V gene sequence: CDR1 MNHNS, CDR2 SASEGT. CDR3 length: 14 residues. V was shortened by 3 bases and J by 4 bases, with 10 bases between the two germline ends. CDR3 loop: CASSDSLAYNEQFF. Here the CDR3 DNA reads TGTGCCAGCAGTGATTCCCTCGCGTACAATGAGCAGTTCTTC.

This clone occurred a few times. V and J are TRBV19 and TRBJ2-7, with TRBD2 matching 7 bases. The V gene's germline CDR1 is LNHDA and CDR2 SQIVND (reference sequence). The CDR3 is made up of 14 amino acids. V shed 5 bases and J 3 bases; nucleotides not matched to a gene: 7. This chain's CDR3 is CASSGSGGIYEQYF. The CDR3 DNA is TGTGCCAGTAGTGGATCGGGGGGAATCTACGAGCAGTACTTC.

This chain connects TRBV12-3 or TRBV12-4 to TRBJ1-5, with D perhaps TRBD1 (5 bases). The V end was cut by 4 bases, the J end by 6 bases, with 10 bases between. This CDR3 has 13 amino acids. The chain's CDR3 is CASSSREGQPQHF. The CDR3 bases are TGTGCCAGCAGTTCCAGGGAGGGTCAGCCCCAGCATTTT.

V usage is TRBV6-5 and J usage is TRBJ1-5, with 8 bases that match TRBD1. J gave up 3 bases and V 6 bases, and 7 bases lay outside the gene matches. The CDR3 consists of 15 residues. Per germline, CDR1 MNHEY and CDR2 SVGAGI. Written as DNA, the CDR3 is TGTGCCAGCAGGCCAACAGGGGGGCCCAATCAGCCCCAGCATTTT. This sequence encodes CASRPTGGPNQPQHF.